The 10 T cell receptor beta chains below come from one sample, sequenced in a study of T-cell reconstitution after alpha-beta-depleted transplantation in children. Unique molecular identifiers were used in preparing the TCRbeta library. TCRdb called the PCR reads again in MiXCR, with one record for every CDR3 protein. In the table there are under 850,000 distinct CDR3 sequences, 13% of which are singletons. The specimen was PBMCs, collected before TCRalphabeta/CD19-depleted stem cell transplant. The receptors originated from a girl aged 2 to 10 with congenital amegakaryocytic thrombocytopenia, due to receive a stem cell transplant.

The sample holds many counts of this clonotype. Here the CDR3 DNA reads TGCGCCAGCAGCTTTGCCGGGCAGCAAAATATAGGCGAGCAGTACTTC. It is translated as CASSFAGQQNIGEQYF. The chain joins TRBV5-1 to TRBJ2-7, with D unclear. The V end was cut by 2 bases, the J end by 6 bases, with 21 bases between. The CDR3 is made up of 16 amino acids. Germline loops: CDR1 SGHRS, CDR2 YFSETQ.

This clonotype has at least ten counts. The chain is built from TRBV12-3 or TRBV12-4 and TRBJ2-1; tentative D call: TRBD2 (5 bases). V was clipped by 2 bases and J by 8 bases, with 7 bases between them. This CDR3 spans 12 amino acids. CDR3 region: CASSLNGDEQFF. DNA for the CDR3: TGTGCCAGCAGTTTAAACGGGGATGAGCAGTTCTTC.

This clonotype was picked up a small number of times. The genes are TRBV27 and TRBJ2-1; perhaps TRBD1 as D (5 bases). Deletions cut 5 bases from V and 7 bases from J, with 12 bases between. Germline-derived CDR1 and CDR2 are MNHEY and SMNVEV (reference sequence). The CDR3 runs 13 residues. Here the CDR3 DNA reads TGTGCCAGCAGTCAGCCCGACAGAAATGAGCAGTTCTTC. It encodes CASSQPDRNEQFF.

The gene calls are TRBV10-3 and TRBJ2-1, with D perhaps matching TRBD1 or TRBD2 (5 bases each). This CDR3 region has 15 residues. Trimming took 4 bases from V and 8 from J, leaving 18 bases between them. Germline V gene sequence: CDR1 ENHRY, CDR2 SYGVKD. CDR3 loop: CAISGSGARNDEQFF. As DNA, the CDR3 is TGTGCCATCAGTGGGTCCGGGGCCCGCAATGATGAGCAGTTCTTC.

This clonotype showed up just a few times. The chain uses TRBV14 and TRBJ2-7; TRBD2 might be the D (6 bases). The CDR3 runs to 17 residues. The V and J ends lost 0 bases and 2 bases respectively, with 17 bases between them. Germline assignment: CDR1 SGHDN and CDR2 FVKESK. The CDR3 region is CASSQDRVVADPYEQYF. As DNA, the CDR3 is TGTGCCAGCAGCCAAGATAGGGTGGTAGCGGACCCCTACGAGCAGTACTTC.

This clonotype was observed at least ten times. CDR3 sequence reads: CASGAASGYGYTF. DNA of the CDR3: TGTGCCAGCGGGGCCGCAAGTGGCTATGGCTACACCTTC. The chain recombines TRBV12-3 or TRBV12-4 with TRBJ1-2; weak D call: TRBD1 (5 bases). The CDR3 runs 13 residues. Trimming shortened V by 8 bases and J by 4 bases, and 14 bases separated the two germline ends.

This chain joins TRBV12-3 or TRBV12-4 and TRBJ1-2, with D perhaps TRBD1 (6 bases). V was pared by 3 bases and J by 12 bases, with 11 bases between. The CDR3 consists of 11 residues. The CDR3 DNA reads as TGTGCCAGCAGTTTGGGGGCCGGCGACACCTTC. This sequence encodes CASSLGAGDTF.

This sequence joins TRBV29-1 and TRBJ2-1; 9 bases fit TRBD2. The germline V gene has CDR1 SQVTM and CDR2 ANQGSEA. The CDR3 covers 15 residues. With 1 base clipped from V and 7 bases from J, the junction kept 8 bases outside the gene matches. This chain's CDR3 is CSVEGGLAGKNEQFF. The CDR3 DNA is TGCAGCGTTGAAGGGGGGCTAGCGGGGAAAAATGAGCAGTTCTTC.

This clonotype was seen more than once but under ten times. The gene calls are TRBV12-3 or TRBV12-4 and TRBJ2-3; D might be TRBD1 (6 bases). The CDR3 has 15 amino acids. Trimming took off 6 bases at V and 2 bases at J, with 15 bases between the two ends. Here the CDR3 DNA reads TGTGCCAGCAGGATACAGGGATTGTACACAGATACGCAGTATTTT. Translated, it gives CASRIQGLYTDTQYF.

The table lists this clonotype with a few counts. V and J are TRBV7-9 and TRBJ2-7, with TRBD2 matching 7 bases. V trimming: 3 bases; J trimming: 2 bases; junction bases outside the gene matches: 7. In germline, CDR1 is SEHNR, CDR2 FQNEAQ (reference sequence). This CDR3 spans 15 amino acids. The CDR3 nucleotides are TGTGCCAGCAGCTTCGCCAGCGGGGTTACCTACGAGCAGTACTTC. As protein: CASSFASGVTYEQYF.